This T cell receptor (beta chain) comes out of a study of shared clonotypes between healthy human individuals. This clone has more than one count but fewer than ten. The method was immunoSEQ multiplex PCR; TCRdb's version includes in-frame clones alone and lacks a portion of them. The repertoire includes about 1 million clones, around 78% of them detected once, and about 0.52% sits in the top ten. The CDR3 extends over 13 amino acids. From germline, CDR1 is SNHLY and CDR2 FYNNEI. Trimming removed 7 bases at V and 1 base at J, with 10 bases between. Sequencing input: memory CD4+ T cells from PBMCs. Regarding subset: CD45RA-negative fraction. The rearrangement links TRBV2 to TRBJ1-1; tentative D call: TRBD1 (6 bases). The source of this sequence is a man between 18 and 35 years old in good health. Some clones in this sample may be carry-over from other donors' samples. The CDR3 region has the DNA TGTGCCAGCAAAGGACAGAGGAACACTGAAGCTTTCTTT. Protein product: CASKGQRNTEAFF.